Sequencing of this T cell receptor beta chain was carried out in a study of blood T cell repertoires in COVID-19. Study at large: Acute and convalescent COVID-19 specimens originated in the United States, Italy and Spain.

Repertoires were generated with immunoSEQ multiplex PCR, while TCRdb's copy carries only in-frame clones and drops some. The sample records over 350,000 clones, around 89% being singletons. Clinical history reported by participants formed the basis on which cohorts were assigned. Trimming pared 6 bases from V and 8 bases from J, leaving 14 bases between. This CDR3 is built from 13 residues. Sequencing was performed on PBMCs or T cells enriched from blood (not recorded which). This TCR derives from a woman younger than 35 who had recovered from COVID-19. V gene TRBV12-3 or TRBV12-4 combines with J gene TRBJ1-5, with D unresolved. The CDR3 loop is CASRSPGSEPQHF. The CDR3 DNA reads as TGTGCCAGCAGGAGTCCGGGTTCGGAGCCCCAGCATTTT.